A single sample is the source of the 27 T cell receptor beta chains below, sequenced in a study of blood T cell repertoires in COVID-19. Sequencing was performed with immunoSEQ multiplex PCR; in TCRdb, only in-frame clones are kept and a portion is missing. This sample has hundreds of thousands of clones, with roughly 90% found just once. Source material: peripheral blood. These receptors all come from a woman aged 25 to 39 with COVID-19, enrolled during active disease.

V and J are TRBV7-2 and TRBJ2-3; 9 bases map to TRBD2. Losses at the gene ends were 5 bases for V and 2 bases for J; bases not matched to a gene: 5. Germline V lookup: CDR1 SGHTA, CDR2 FQGNSA. The CDR3 is made up of 15 amino acids. CDR3 sequence reads: CASSASSGTTDTQYF. The CDR3, as DNA: TGTGCCAGCAGCGCTTCTAGCGGGACCACAGATACGCAGTATTTT.

J is TRBJ2-1 and V is TRBV29-1; weak D call: TRBD2 (5 bases). This CDR3 comprises 12 residues. Germline V CDR1 and CDR2: SQVTM, ANQGSEA. V gave up 8 bases and J gave up 0 bases, with 8 bases separating them. CDR3 protein: CSPRGSYNEQFF. CDR3 in DNA: TGCAGCCCCCGGGGCTCCTACAATGAGCAGTTCTTC.

The rearrangement joins TRBV4-3 to TRBJ2-3; 7 nucleotides align to TRBD2. CDR1 and CDR2 (germline): LGHNA, YSLEER. The CDR3 runs to 16 residues. V trimming: 2 bases; J trimming: 6 bases; junction bases outside the gene matches: 11. CDR3 residues: CASSQNWGGVADTQYF. The CDR3 DNA sequence: TGCGCCAGCAGCCAAAATTGGGGGGGGGTTGCTGATACGCAGTATTTT.

The chain combines TRBV28 with TRBJ2-1, with D perhaps matching TRBD2 (6 bases). Germline values: CDR1 MDHEN, CDR2 SYDVKM. Trimming left V 5 bases short and J 0 bases short, with 14 bases between. The CDR3 is made up of 16 amino acids. In nucleotides, the CDR3 is TGTGCCAGCAGTCCCGGAGGGCAGCCCTCCTACAATGAGCAGTTCTTC. Protein product: CASSPGGQPSYNEQFF.

The chain couples TRBV29-1 to TRBJ2-5; possible D gene TRBD2, 7 bases. This CDR3 is 12 amino acids long. The germline V gene encodes CDR1 SQVTM and CDR2 ANQGSEA. The V end was cut by 2 bases, the J end by 5 bases, with 9 bases between. CDR3 in DNA: TGCAGCGTTGAAAGGGGGGGGGAGACCCAGTACTTC. Translated, it gives CSVERGGETQYF.

This CDR3 is CASSLEGTGTHTF. In nucleotides, the CDR3 is TGTGCCAGCAGCTTAGAAGGGACAGGGACTCACACCTTC. The rearrangement joins TRBV7-9 to TRBJ1-2; 9 bases are a match to TRBD1. The CDR3 is 13 residues long. The junction had 6 bases not matched to a gene; V was cut back by 1 base and J by 12 bases. Germline loops: CDR1 SEHNR, CDR2 FQNEAQ (reference sequence).

The V call is TRBV6-2 or TRBV6-3, the J call TRBJ2-1; 10 nucleotides match TRBD2. CDR3 length: 15 amino acids. With 6 bases clipped from V and 9 bases from J, the junction kept 11 bases outside the gene matches. The germline V gene has CDR1 MNHEY and CDR2 SVGEGT. This CDR3 is CASSPLAGDRGEQFF. The CDR3 DNA reads as TGTGCCAGCAGCCCTCTAGCGGGAGATCGGGGTGAGCAGTTCTTC.

This clone was detected once. V and J are TRBV4-3 and TRBJ1-1, with a possible D match to TRBD1 (5 bases). CDR1 is LGHNA, CDR2 YSLEER, per germline. V was trimmed by 0 bases and J by 6 bases, leaving 14 bases between them. The CDR3 is made up of 15 amino acids. CDR3 sequence: CASSQEGPRRAEAFF. CDR3 nucleotide sequence: TGCGCCAGCAGCCAAGAGGGGCCCCGACGGGCTGAAGCTTTCTTT.

This clone was seen many times. The chain uses TRBV19 and TRBJ1-4; TRBD1 matches 7 bases. From germline, CDR1 is LNHDA and CDR2 SQIVND (reference sequence). The V gene end was trimmed by 5 bases and the J gene end by 8 bases; junction bases not matched to a gene: 11. This CDR3 comprises 15 residues. In nucleotides, the CDR3 is TGTGCCAGTAGTTTTTTACAGGGGCACGCCGAAAAACTGTTTTTT. Its protein is CASSFLQGHAEKLFF.

This clone was seen only once. The rearrangement uses TRBV2 and TRBJ2-3; TRBD2 agrees at 13 bases. The germline CDR1 and CDR2 sequences are SNHLY and FYNNEI. V shed 5 bases and J 7 bases; nucleotides not matched to a gene: 15. This CDR3 spans 18 amino acids. CDR3 nucleotide sequence: TGTGCCAGCAGTAGGCCCGGGACTAGCGGGATCAGGGCGAATACGCAGTATTTT. It codes for CASSRPGTSGIRANTQYF. Based on the CDR3 plus reference TRBV2 and TRBJ2-3, the full variable domain is EPEVTQTPSHQVTQMGQEVILRCVPISNHLYFYWYRQILGQKVEFLVSFYNNEISEKSEIFDDQFSVERPDGSNFTLKIRSTKLEDSAMYFCASSRPGTSGIRANTQYFGPGTRLTVL.

V and J are TRBV7-2 and TRBJ1-2; weak D call: TRBD1 (5 bases). Per germline, CDR1 SGHTA and CDR2 FQGNSA. V was clipped by 0 bases and J by 4 bases, with 9 bases between them. The CDR3 has 14 residues. This chain's CDR3 is CASSLAGASYGYTF. For the CDR3, the DNA is TGTGCCAGCAGCTTAGCAGGGGCCAGCTATGGCTACACCTTC.

V gene TRBV7-9 combines with J gene TRBJ1-6; weak D call: TRBD1 (5 bases). Germline-derived CDR1 and CDR2 are SEHNR and FQNEAQ (reference sequence). V was trimmed by 2 bases and J by 7 bases, leaving 9 bases between them. CDR3 size: 14 residues. CDR3 residues: CASSLQAGNSPLHF. The CDR3 nucleotides read TGTGCCAGCAGCTTACAAGCAGGGAATTCACCCCTCCACTTT.

The chain recombines TRBV10-2 with TRBJ1-1; D is perhaps TRBD1 (6 bases). The V end lost 5 bases, the J end lost 6 bases, and 19 bases lay between the germline ends. Germline CDR1 reads WSHSY; CDR2 reads SAAADI. This CDR3 is built from 15 residues. The CDR3 region is CASSTTPQGLAEAFF. The CDR3 nucleotides read TGCGCCAGCAGTACCACCCCCCAGGGGTTGGCTGAAGCTTTCTTT.

This clone is a singleton in its sample. The rearrangement joins TRBV6-5 to TRBJ2-7, with 8 bases identical to TRBD2. The CDR3 sequence is 13 residues long. The germline gives CDR1 MNHEY, CDR2 SVGAGI. The V and J ends lost 10 bases and 2 bases, in that order; junction bases with no gene match: 7. The CDR3 spells CATGGGRPYEQYF. The DNA for the CDR3 is TGTGCCACCGGGGGGGGGAGACCCTACGAGCAGTACTTC.

V is TRBV7-2 and J is TRBJ2-1; 15 bases are shared with TRBD2. The CDR3 spans 17 residues. V shed 0 bases, J shed 10 bases, and the junction held 7 bases outside the gene matches. Germline values: CDR1 SGHTA, CDR2 FQGNSA. For the CDR3, the DNA is TGTGCCAGCAGCTTAGCGCCAGGGACTAGCGGGAGGAAGGAGCAGTTCTTC. Translation gives CASSLAPGTSGRKEQFF.

This chain links TRBV4-1 with TRBJ2-3; 15 nucleotides line up with TRBD2. CDR3 size: 17 residues. Germline trimming cut 5 bases from V and 5 bases from J; bases unmatched to any gene: 8. Germline CDR1 reads MGHRA; CDR2 reads YSYEKL. The CDR3 reads CASSNPGTSGGRDTQYF. Here the CDR3 DNA reads TGCGCCAGCAGCAACCCGGGGACTAGCGGGGGGCGAGATACGCAGTATTTT.

J is TRBJ2-5 and V is TRBV7-8; 9 bases are shared with TRBD2. The CDR3 spans 15 residues. V gave up 5 bases and J gave up 5 bases; unmatched junction bases: 9. Germline V gives CDR1 SGHVS, CDR2 FQNEAQ. The CDR3 bases are TGTGCCAGCAGCCCGCGGGGGGGCCCTATGGAGACCCAGTACTTC. Its protein is CASSPRGGPMETQYF.

This chain joins TRBV28 and TRBJ2-1, with 7 bases matching TRBD2. This CDR3 comprises 15 residues. The V and J ends lost 5 bases and 4 bases, in that order; junction bases with no gene match: 8. Germline V gives CDR1 MDHEN, CDR2 SYDVKM. CDR3 amino acids: CASSGSGDSYNEQFF. The CDR3 DNA reads as TGTGCCAGCAGTGGAAGCGGGGACTCTTACAATGAGCAGTTCTTC.

V and J are TRBV10-1 and TRBJ2-7; D is perhaps TRBD1 (5 bases). The germline V gene encodes CDR1 WNHNN and CDR2 SYGVQD (reference sequence). V lost 11 bases, J lost 3 bases, and 23 bases lay in between. The length of the CDR3 is 15 residues. The chain's CDR3 is CALIQGQGTYYEQYV. The CDR3 nucleotides are TGCGCCCTCATCCAAGGGCAGGGTACCTACTACGAGCAGTACGTC.

This clone was seen only once. The genes are TRBV14 and TRBJ2-7; 9 bases fit TRBD1. V lost 3 bases and J lost 0; bases outside the gene matches: 6. Germline CDR1 is SGHDN and CDR2 is FVKESK. The CDR3 contains 16 residues. CDR3 region: CASSHDGTGSSYEQYF. For the CDR3, the DNA is TGTGCCAGCAGCCATGACGGGACAGGGAGCTCCTACGAGCAGTACTTC.

The chain is built from TRBV11-3 and TRBJ1-4; tentative D call: TRBD1 (6 bases). The CDR3 is 13 amino acids. The ends were cut back, 4 bases at V and 7 bases at J, with 10 bases in the middle. Germline assignment: CDR1 SGHNT and CDR2 YENEEA. CDR3 sequence: CASSWGRGEKLFF. DNA for the CDR3: TGTGCCAGCAGCTGGGGCAGGGGTGAAAAACTGTTTTTT. The full variable domain, completed using reference TRBV11-3 and TRBJ1-4, is EAGVVQSPRYKIIEKKQPVAFWCNPISGHNTLYWYLQNLGQGPELLIRYENEEAVDDSQLPKDRFSAERLKGVDSTLKIQPAELGDSAVYLCASSWGRGEKLFFGSGTQLSVL.

V and J are TRBV6-5 and TRBJ1-2, with no clear D. The V gene lost 4 bases and the J gene lost 3 bases, with 12 bases spanning the gap. Germline V gene lookup returns CDR1 MNHEY and CDR2 SVGAGI. The CDR3 sequence is 14 residues long. CDR3 sequence (DNA): TGTGCCAGCAGTTTCACCGCTAGAGACTATGGCTACACCTTC. Residues: CASSFTARDYGYTF.

This chain links TRBV7-2 with TRBJ2-1; 10 bases are a match to TRBD2. This CDR3 spans 14 amino acids. V lost 2 bases and J lost 8; bases outside the gene matches: 3. Germline V lookup: CDR1 SGHTA, CDR2 FQGNSA. The CDR3 DNA follows: TGTGCCAGCAGCTTATCAGCGGGAGGGGATGAGCAGTTCTTC. Encoded protein: CASSLSAGGDEQFF.

This clone has a single count. CDR3 loop: CASSLVRGGGEKLFF. CDR3 bases: TGTGCCAGCAGCTTAGTCCGGGGGGGAGGTGAAAAACTGTTTTTT. This chain connects TRBV11-2 to TRBJ1-4, with D maybe TRBD1 (5 bases). Trimming left V 1 base short and J 7 bases short, with 13 bases between. This CDR3 spans 15 amino acids. Germline CDR1 reads SGHAT; CDR2 reads FQNNGV.

The rearrangement uses TRBV10-3 and TRBJ1-1, with unresolved D. Germline values: CDR1 ENHRY, CDR2 SYGVKD. This CDR3 has 14 amino acids. V was pared by 0 bases and J by 1 base, with 6 bases between. CDR3 in amino acids: CAISESRGNTEAFF. The CDR3 DNA is TGTGCCATCAGTGAGTCGAGAGGGAACACTGAAGCTTTCTTT.

The J gene is TRBJ2-2, the V gene TRBV6-6, with TRBD2 matching over 16 bases. This CDR3 comprises 17 residues. Per germline, CDR1 MNHNY and CDR2 SVGAGI (reference sequence). The V segment lost 5 bases and the J segment 6 bases; nucleotides outside the gene matches: 6. DNA of the CDR3: TGTGCCAGCAGTCGGGGACTAGCGGGAGGGCTCGCCGGGGAGCTGTTTTTT. This translates into CASSRGLAGGLAGELFF.

This chain links TRBV6-5 with TRBJ1-2; D call uncertain. The CDR3 is 13 residues long. The germline V gene has CDR1 MNHEY and CDR2 SVGAGI. V gave up 0 bases and J gave up 1 base, with 3 bases separating them. This CDR3 reads CASSYSHNYGYTF. Here the CDR3 DNA reads TGTGCCAGCAGTTACTCACATAACTATGGCTACACCTTC.